This TCR beta chain was recorded in a study of cytomegalovirus exposure and HLA in healthy donors. Study-wide results and caveats: More clonal expansion characterized HLA-associated TCR beta chains than equally common others in a later analysis.

The V and J ends lost 2 bases and 1 base respectively, with 11 bases between them. Per germline, CDR1 MNHNS and CDR2 SASEGT. The CDR3 is 15 residues long. PCR used 60 Vbeta primers and 13 Jbeta primers. Clones were sequenced by immunoSEQ multiplex PCR, and TCRdb holds only the in-frame ones, with some missing. This sample's table reports more than 130,000 clones. Points on this clone: Its cognate antigen is unknown.

J is TRBJ2-5 and V is TRBV6-1, with a possible D match to TRBD1 (5 bases). This receptor was obtained from a man in his forties in good health and CMV-seronegative. Sample: PBMCs. Here the CDR3 DNA reads TGTGCCAGCAGTGAATATATGGGGCCCCAAGAGACCCAGTACTTC. The encoded protein is CASSEYMGPQETQYF.